This TCR beta chain was found in a study of control samples from healthy donors and cancer patients. TCRdb keeps only in-frame clones here, not all; method: immunoSEQ multiplex PCR. The sample shows 130,000 or so clones, around 86% of them seen only once. The V and J ends lost 5 bases and 5 bases, in that order; junction bases with no gene match: 5. Germline CDR1 reads LNHDA; CDR2 reads SQIVND (reference sequence). The CDR3 spans 15 residues. What was sequenced was blood. The chain uses TRBV19 and TRBJ1-6, with TRBD1 matching 8 bases. The TCR sequence derives from a man aged 35-49 years in good health. The CDR3 loop is CASSPRTGNNSPLHF. The CDR3 DNA reads TGTGCCAGTAGTCCTCGGACAGGGAATAATTCACCCCTCCACTTT.